The 10 T cell receptor beta chains listed next were all sequenced from one sample in a study of blood T cell repertoires in COVID-19. Sequencing used immunoSEQ multiplex PCR; TCRdb keeps in-frame clones, though not all of them. The table records 50,000 to 75,000 clones, about nine tenths of them present only once. Sequencing used peripheral blood. All receptors come from a man aged 55 to 70 with acute or convalescent COVID-19.

This rearrangement joins TRBV18 to TRBJ1-2; D is unresolved. Germline values: CDR1 KGHSH, CDR2 LQKENI. Trimming took off 2 bases at V and 4 bases at J, with 11 bases between the two ends. The CDR3 loop spans 14 amino acids. CDR3 residues: CASSPYSGFYGYTF. The CDR3 DNA reads TGTGCCAGCTCACCATACTCCGGTTTCTATGGCTACACCTTC.

V usage is TRBV4-2 and J usage is TRBJ1-5, with a tentative D call TRBD1 (6 bases). The CDR3 has 14 amino acids. CDR1 and CDR2 (germline): LGHNA, YNFKEQ. Between the trimmed V and J ends, which lost 2 bases and 5 bases, there was a span of 10 bases. The CDR3: CASSQQGLHQPQHF. DNA of the CDR3: TGTGCCAGCAGCCAACAGGGGCTCCATCAGCCCCAGCATTTT.

The chain combines TRBV11-2 with TRBJ2-1; D not resolved. The CDR3 consists of 16 residues. Germline V lookup: CDR1 SGHAT, CDR2 FQNNGV. Trimming removed 1 base at V and 0 bases at J, with 10 bases between. This CDR3 reads CASSLGGFYSYNEQFF. In nucleotides, the CDR3 is TGTGCCAGCAGCTTAGGCGGATTCTACTCCTACAATGAGCAGTTCTTC. The entire variable domain, with the rest obtained from reference TRBV11-2 and TRBJ2-1, is as follows: EAGVAQSPRYKIIEKRQSVAFWCNPISGHATLYWYQQILGQGPKLLIQFQNNGVVDDSQLPKDRFSAERLKGVDSTLKIQPAKLEDSAVYLCASSLGGFYSYNEQFFGPGTRLTVL.

The rearrangement links TRBV27 to TRBJ1-1; maybe TRBD1 (6 bases). CDR1 is MNHEY, CDR2 SMNVEV, per germline (reference sequence). The CDR3 has 11 residues. V lost 6 bases to trimming and J lost 11 bases, with 13 bases between them. This CDR3 reads CASRGGRGAFF. The CDR3 DNA sequence: TGTGCCAGCAGGGGAGGGAGGGGGGCTTTCTTT.

The genes are TRBV6-4 and TRBJ1-3; 7 nucleotides agree with TRBD1. After removal of 10 bases from V and 0 bases from J, the junction contained 12 bases not matched to a gene. Germline CDR1 MRHNA, CDR2 SNTAGT. This CDR3 region has 16 residues. CDR3 protein: CAIAVGGSSSGNTIYF. The DNA of the CDR3 is TGTGCCATCGCGGTAGGGGGCTCGAGCTCTGGAAACACCATATATTTT.

V usage is TRBV19 and J usage is TRBJ2-5; TRBD1 matches at 7 bases. The CDR3 has 13 amino acids. The germline V gene encodes CDR1 LNHDA and CDR2 SQIVND (reference sequence). Trimming cost V 5 bases and J 2 bases; bases outside gene matches: 2. CDR3 in amino acids: CASSVGQQETQYF. CDR3 nucleotide sequence: TGTGCCAGTAGTGTGGGACAGCAAGAGACCCAGTACTTC.

The chain combines TRBV24-1 with TRBJ2-1; possibly TRBD1 for D (6 bases). Germline values: CDR1 KGHDR, CDR2 SFDVKD. This CDR3 contains 16 residues. V was cut by 3 bases and J by 2 bases, with 13 bases left in between. CDR3 in DNA: TGTGCCACCAGTGATCCTAAACAGGGTCCCTACAATGAGCAGTTCTTC. Its translation: CATSDPKQGPYNEQFF.

The chain recombines TRBV19 with TRBJ1-2, with no clear D. With 5 bases removed from V and 2 bases from J, the gap between germline ends came to 9 bases. This CDR3 contains 13 residues. Germline V gene sequence: CDR1 LNHDA, CDR2 SQIVND (reference sequence). The DNA of the CDR3 is TGTGCCAGTAGTCCCCCGGGAAACTATGGCTACACCTTC. Translating it yields CASSPPGNYGYTF.

V and J are TRBV7-8 and TRBJ2-2, with no clear D. The germline V and J ends were trimmed by 5 bases and 1 base, with 17 bases remaining between them. Germline lookup yields CDR1 SGHVS and CDR2 FQNEAQ. CDR3 size: 17 residues. The CDR3 nucleotides read TGTGCCAGCAGCCGGTCCCTATGGCAGGAGAACACCGGGGAGCTGTTTTTT. Protein: CASSRSLWQENTGELFF.

Details on this clone: The junction and the germline gene differ at one end; a read error may be behind it. The chain is built from TRBV7-7 and TRBJ2-5; 11 bases are shared with TRBD2. Germline CDR1 reads SSHAT; CDR2 reads FNYEAQ (reference sequence). This CDR3 has 16 residues. Here the CDR3 DNA reads TGTGCTAGCAGCTGGAAGACTAGCGGGGCAGGAGAGACCCAGTACTTC. This codes for CASSWKTSGAGETQYF.